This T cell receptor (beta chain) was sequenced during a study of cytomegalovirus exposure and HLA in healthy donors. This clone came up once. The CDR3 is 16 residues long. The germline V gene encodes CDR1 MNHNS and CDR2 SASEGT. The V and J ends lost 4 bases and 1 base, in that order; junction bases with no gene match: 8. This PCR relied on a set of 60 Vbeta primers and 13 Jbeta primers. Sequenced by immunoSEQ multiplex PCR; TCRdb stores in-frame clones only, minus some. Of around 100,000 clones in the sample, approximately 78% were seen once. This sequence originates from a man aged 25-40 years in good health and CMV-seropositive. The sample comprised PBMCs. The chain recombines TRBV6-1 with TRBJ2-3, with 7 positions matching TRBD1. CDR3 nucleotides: TGTGCCAGCAGTGCTAAACGACAGGGAGGCACAGATACGCAGTATTTT. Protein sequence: CASSAKRQGGTDTQYF.